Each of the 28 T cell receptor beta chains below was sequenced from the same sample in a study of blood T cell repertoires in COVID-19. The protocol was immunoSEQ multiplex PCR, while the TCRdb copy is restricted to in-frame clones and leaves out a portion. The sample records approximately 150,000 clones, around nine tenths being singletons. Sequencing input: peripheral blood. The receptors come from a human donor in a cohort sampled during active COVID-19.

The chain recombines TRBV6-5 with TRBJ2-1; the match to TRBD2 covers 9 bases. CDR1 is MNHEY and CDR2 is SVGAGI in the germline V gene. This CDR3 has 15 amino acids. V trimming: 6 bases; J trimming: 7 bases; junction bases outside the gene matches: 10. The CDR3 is CASRPPGLAGNEQFF. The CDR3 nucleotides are TGTGCCAGCAGGCCACCGGGACTAGCAGGGAATGAGCAGTTCTTC.

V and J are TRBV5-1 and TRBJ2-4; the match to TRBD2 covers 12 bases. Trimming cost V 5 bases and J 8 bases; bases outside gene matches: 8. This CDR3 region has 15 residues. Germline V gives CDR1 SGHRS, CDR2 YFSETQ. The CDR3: CASRPGLAGGDIQYF. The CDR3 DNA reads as TGCGCCAGCAGGCCGGGACTAGCGGGTGGGGACATTCAGTACTTC.

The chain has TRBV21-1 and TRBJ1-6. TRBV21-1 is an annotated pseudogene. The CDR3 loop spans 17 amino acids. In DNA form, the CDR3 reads TGTGCCAGCAGCACGGGGGGGGGCAGTGAGAATAATTCACCCCTCCACTTT. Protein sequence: CASSTGGGSENNSPLHF.

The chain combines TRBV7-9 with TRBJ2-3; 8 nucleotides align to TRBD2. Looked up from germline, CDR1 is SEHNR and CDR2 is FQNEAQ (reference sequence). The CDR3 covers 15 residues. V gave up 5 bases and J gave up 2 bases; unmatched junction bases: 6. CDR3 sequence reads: CASSLQRGFTDTQYF. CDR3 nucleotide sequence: TGTGCCAGCAGCCTGCAGCGGGGGTTCACAGATACGCAGTATTTT.

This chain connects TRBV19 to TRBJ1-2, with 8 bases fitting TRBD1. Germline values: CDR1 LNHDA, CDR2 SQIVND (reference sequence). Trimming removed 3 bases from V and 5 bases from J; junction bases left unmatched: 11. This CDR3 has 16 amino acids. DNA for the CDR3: TGTGCCAGTAGTATTGCCGACGGACAGGGCCTTTATGGCTACACCTTC. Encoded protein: CASSIADGQGLYGYTF.

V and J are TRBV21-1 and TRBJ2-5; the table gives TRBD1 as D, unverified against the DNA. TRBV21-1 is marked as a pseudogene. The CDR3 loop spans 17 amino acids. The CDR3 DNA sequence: TGTGCCAACCTCAATAACCAAGTTTTCGGACAGCAAGAGACCCAGTACTTC. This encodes CANLNNQVFGQQETQYF.

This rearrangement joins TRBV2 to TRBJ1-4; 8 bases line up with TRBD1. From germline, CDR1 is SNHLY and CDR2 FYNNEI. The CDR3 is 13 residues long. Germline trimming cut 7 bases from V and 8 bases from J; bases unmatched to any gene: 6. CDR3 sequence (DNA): TGTGCCAGCACAGGGGGCCTGAGGGAAAAACTGTTTTTT. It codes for CASTGGLREKLFF.

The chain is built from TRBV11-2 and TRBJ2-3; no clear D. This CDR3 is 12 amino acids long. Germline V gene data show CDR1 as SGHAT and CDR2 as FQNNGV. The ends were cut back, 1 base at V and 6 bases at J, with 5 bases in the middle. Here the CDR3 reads CASSLGLDTQYF. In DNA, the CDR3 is TGTGCCAGCAGCTTAGGTCTGGATACGCAGTATTTT.

The CDR3 loop is CASSIVRQGRAGVLEAFF. The CDR3 coding sequence is TGTGCCAGTAGTATCGTGCGCCAGGGGCGCGCAGGAGTCCTTGAAGCTTTCTTT. V usage is TRBV19 and J usage is TRBJ1-1; D may be TRBD1 (6 bases). The germline gives CDR1 LNHDA, CDR2 SQIVND (reference sequence). The CDR3 spans 18 residues. V was shortened by 3 bases and J by 7 bases, with 27 bases between the two germline ends.

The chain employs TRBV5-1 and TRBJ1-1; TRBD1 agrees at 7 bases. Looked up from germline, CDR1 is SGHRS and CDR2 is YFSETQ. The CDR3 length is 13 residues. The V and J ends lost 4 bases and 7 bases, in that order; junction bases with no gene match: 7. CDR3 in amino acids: CASSGTGAVEAFF. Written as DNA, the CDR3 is TGCGCCAGCAGCGGAACAGGGGCGGTTGAAGCTTTCTTT.

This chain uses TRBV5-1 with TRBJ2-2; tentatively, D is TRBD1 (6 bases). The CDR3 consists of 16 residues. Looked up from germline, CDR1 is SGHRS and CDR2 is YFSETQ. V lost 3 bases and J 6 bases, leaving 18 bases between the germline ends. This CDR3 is CASSWSSGAGAGELFF. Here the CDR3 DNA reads TGCGCCAGCAGCTGGAGTAGTGGCGCAGGGGCCGGGGAGCTGTTTTTT.

The CDR3 DNA sequence: TGTGCAAGTCGCTTACTCTATACAGGGGTCCCCCGTCCCTACGAGCAGTACTTC. The encoded protein is CASRLLYTGVPRPYEQYF. V and J are TRBV12-2 and TRBJ2-7; TRBD1, as called in the table, went unchecked against the DNA. TRBV12-2 is listed as a pseudogene. The length of the CDR3 is 18 residues.

The CDR3 nucleotides read TGTGCCAGCAGTTACGTAGGGGGAGAGACCCAGTACTTC. Its protein product is CASSYVGGETQYF. The chain employs TRBV6-5 and TRBJ2-5; tentatively, D is TRBD1 (6 bases). V was clipped by 2 bases and J by 4 bases, with 8 bases between them. The CDR3 is made up of 13 amino acids. Per the germline V gene, CDR1 is MNHEY and CDR2 is SVGAGI.

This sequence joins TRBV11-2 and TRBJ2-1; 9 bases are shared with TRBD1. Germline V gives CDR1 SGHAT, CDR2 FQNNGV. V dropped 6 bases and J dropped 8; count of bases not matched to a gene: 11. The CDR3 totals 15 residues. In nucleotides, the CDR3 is TGTGCCAGCAGTAAGCCGGGACAGGGAGGGCATGAGCAGTTCTTC. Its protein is CASSKPGQGGHEQFF.

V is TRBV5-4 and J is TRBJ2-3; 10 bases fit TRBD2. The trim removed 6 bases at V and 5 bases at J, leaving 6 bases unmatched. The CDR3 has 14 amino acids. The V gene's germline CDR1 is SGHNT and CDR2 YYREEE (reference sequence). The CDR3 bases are TGTGCCAGCACCTCGGGACTAGCGTTAGATACGCAGTATTTT. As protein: CASTSGLALDTQYF.

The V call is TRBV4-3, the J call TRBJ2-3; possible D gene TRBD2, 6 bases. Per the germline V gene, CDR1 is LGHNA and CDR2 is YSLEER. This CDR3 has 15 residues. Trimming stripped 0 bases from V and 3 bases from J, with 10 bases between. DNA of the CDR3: TGCGCCAGCAGCCAAGAGCGGGGCAAGACAGATACGCAGTATTTT. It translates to CASSQERGKTDTQYF.

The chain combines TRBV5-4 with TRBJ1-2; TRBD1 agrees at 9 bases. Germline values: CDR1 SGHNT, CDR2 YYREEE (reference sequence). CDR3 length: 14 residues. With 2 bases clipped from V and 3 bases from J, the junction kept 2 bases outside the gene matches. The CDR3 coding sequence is TGTGCCAGCAGCTTCGGGGACAGGGACTATGGCTACACCTTC. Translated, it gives CASSFGDRDYGYTF.

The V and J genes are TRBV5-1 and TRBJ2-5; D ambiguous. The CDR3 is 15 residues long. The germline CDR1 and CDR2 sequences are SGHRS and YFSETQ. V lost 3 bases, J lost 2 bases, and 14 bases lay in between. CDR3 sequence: CASSYLTSTQETQYF. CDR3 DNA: TGCGCCAGCAGCTACTTAACGAGTACTCAAGAGACCCAGTACTTC.

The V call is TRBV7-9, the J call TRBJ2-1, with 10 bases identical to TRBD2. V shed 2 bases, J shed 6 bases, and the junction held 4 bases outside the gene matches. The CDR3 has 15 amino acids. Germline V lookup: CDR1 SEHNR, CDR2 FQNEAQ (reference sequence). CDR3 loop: CASSLTSGAGNEQFF. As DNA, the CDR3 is TGTGCCAGCAGCTTAACTAGCGGGGCGGGCAATGAGCAGTTCTTC.

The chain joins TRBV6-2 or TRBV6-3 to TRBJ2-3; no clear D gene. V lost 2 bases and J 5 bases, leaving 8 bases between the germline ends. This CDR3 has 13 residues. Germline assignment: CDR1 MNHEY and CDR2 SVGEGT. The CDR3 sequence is CASSYPQRDTQYF. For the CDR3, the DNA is TGTGCCAGCAGTTACCCGCAGCGAGATACGCAGTATTTT.

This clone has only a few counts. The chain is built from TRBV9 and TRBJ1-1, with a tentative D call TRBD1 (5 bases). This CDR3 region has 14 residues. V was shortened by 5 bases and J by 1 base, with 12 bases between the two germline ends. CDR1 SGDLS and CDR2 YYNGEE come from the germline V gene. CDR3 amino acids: CASSVQQANTEAFF. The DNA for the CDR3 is TGTGCCAGCAGTGTGCAACAGGCGAACACTGAAGCTTTCTTT.

The CDR3 is CASSSGQGIYQETQYF. DNA for the CDR3: TGTGCCAGCAGTTCAGGCCAGGGAATCTACCAAGAGACCCAGTACTTC. The rearrangement uses TRBV6-2 or TRBV6-3 and TRBJ2-5; D is perhaps TRBD1 (5 bases). V was clipped by 4 bases and J by 0 bases, with 15 bases between them. This CDR3 region has 16 residues. CDR1 and CDR2 (germline): MNHEY, SVGEGT.

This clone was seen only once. The CDR3 spells CASSSQGAGGTQYF. DNA for the CDR3: TGTGCCAGCAGCTCGCAGGGGGCCGGGGGCACGCAGTATTTT. This rearrangement joins TRBV7-2 to TRBJ2-3; 8 nucleotides agree with TRBD1. With V trimmed by 4 bases and J by 9 bases, 9 bases remained unmatched. Germline V gene sequence: CDR1 SGHTA, CDR2 FQGNSA. The CDR3 runs to 14 residues.

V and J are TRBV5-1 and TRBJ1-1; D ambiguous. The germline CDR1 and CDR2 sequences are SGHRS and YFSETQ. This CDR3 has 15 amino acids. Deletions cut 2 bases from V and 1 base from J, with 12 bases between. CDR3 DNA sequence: TGCGCCAGCAGCTTCGTCGGGGAGGGGAACACTGAAGCTTTCTTT. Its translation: CASSFVGEGNTEAFF.

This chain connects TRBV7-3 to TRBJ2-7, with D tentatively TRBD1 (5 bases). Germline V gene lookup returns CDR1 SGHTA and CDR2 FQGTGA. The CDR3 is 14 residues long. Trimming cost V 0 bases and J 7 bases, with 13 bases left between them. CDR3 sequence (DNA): TGTGCCAGCAGCTTAACCGGCAGGGCAGGGGAGCAGTACTTC. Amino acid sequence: CASSLTGRAGEQYF. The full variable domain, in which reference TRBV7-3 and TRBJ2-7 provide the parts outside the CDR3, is GAGVSQTPSNKVTEKGKYVELRCDPISGHTALYWYRQSLGQGPEFLIYFQGTGAADDSGLPNDRFFAVRPEGSVSTLKIQRTERGDSAVYLCASSLTGRAGEQYFGPGTRLTVT.

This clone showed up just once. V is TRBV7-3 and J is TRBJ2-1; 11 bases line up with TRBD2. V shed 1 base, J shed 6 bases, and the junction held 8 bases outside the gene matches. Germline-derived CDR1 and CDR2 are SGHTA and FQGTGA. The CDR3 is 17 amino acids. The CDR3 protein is CASSLIAGLAGGNEQFF. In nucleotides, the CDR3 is TGTGCCAGCAGCTTAATCGCTGGCCTAGCGGGGGGCAATGAGCAGTTCTTC.

CDR3 in amino acids: CASSIQGMGTGELFF. As DNA, the CDR3 is TGCGCCAGCAGCATACAGGGGATGGGCACCGGGGAGCTGTTTTTT. The rearrangement joins TRBV5-1 to TRBJ2-2, with 7 positions matching TRBD1. The germline CDR1 and CDR2 sequences are SGHRS and YFSETQ. V dropped 4 bases and J dropped 4; count of bases not matched to a gene: 7. The CDR3 consists of 15 residues.

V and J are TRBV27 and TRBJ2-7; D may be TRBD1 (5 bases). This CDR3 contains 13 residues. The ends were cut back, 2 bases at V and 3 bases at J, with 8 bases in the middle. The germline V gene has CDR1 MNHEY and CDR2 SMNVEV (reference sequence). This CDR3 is CASSLTGDYEQYF. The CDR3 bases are TGTGCCAGCAGTTTAACAGGAGACTACGAGCAGTACTTC.